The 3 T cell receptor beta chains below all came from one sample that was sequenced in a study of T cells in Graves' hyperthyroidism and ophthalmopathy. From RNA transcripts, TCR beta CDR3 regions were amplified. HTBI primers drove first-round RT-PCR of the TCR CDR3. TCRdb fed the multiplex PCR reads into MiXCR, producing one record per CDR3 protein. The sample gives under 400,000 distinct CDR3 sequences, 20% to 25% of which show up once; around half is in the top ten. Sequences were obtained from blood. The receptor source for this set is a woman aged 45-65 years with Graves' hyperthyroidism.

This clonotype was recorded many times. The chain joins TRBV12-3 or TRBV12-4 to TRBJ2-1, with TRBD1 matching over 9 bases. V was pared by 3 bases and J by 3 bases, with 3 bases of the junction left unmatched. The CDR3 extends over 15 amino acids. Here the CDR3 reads CASSLRQGDYNEQFF. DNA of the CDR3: TGTGCCAGCAGTTTGAGACAGGGGGACTACAATGAGCAGTTCTTC.

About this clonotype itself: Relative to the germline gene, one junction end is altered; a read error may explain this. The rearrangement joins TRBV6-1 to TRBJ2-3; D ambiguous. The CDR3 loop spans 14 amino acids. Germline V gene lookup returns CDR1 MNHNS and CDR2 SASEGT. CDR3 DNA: TGTGCCAACAGTGAATTGGGTGGGTCAGGTACGCAGTATTTT. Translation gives CANSELGGSGTQYF.

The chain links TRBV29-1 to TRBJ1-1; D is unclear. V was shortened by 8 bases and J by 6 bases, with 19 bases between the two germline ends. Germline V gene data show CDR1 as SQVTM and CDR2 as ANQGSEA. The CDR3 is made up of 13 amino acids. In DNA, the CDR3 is TGCAGCACCCTCTCCGGGCGGGGTCCTGAAGCTTTCTTT. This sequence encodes CSTLSGRGPEAFF.